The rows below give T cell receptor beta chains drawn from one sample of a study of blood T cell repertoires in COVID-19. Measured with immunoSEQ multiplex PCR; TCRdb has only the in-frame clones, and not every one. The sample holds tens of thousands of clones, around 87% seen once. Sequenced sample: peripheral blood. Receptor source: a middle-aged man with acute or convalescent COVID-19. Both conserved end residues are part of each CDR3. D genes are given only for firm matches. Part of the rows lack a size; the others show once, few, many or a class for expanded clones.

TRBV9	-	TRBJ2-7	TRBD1	CASSGYHGQGTSYEQYF	TGTGCCAGCAGCGGATACCACGGACAGGGGACTTCCTACGAGCAGTACTTC
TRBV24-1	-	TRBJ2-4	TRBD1	CAALGGQGRNIQYF	TGTGCCGCTCTAGGGGGACAGGGGAGGAACATTCAGTACTTC
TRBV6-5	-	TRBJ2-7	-	CASSYSPVSSYEQYF	TGTGCCAGCAGTTACTCGCCAGTTTCCTCCTACGAGCAGTACTTC
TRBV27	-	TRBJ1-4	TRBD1	CASSLQGAGEKLFF	TGTGCCAGCAGTCTCCAGGGGGCGGGTGAAAAACTGTTTTTT
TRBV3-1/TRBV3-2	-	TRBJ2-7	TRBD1	CASSQGRDRGSYEQYF	TGTGCCAGCAGCCAAGGCCGGGACAGGGGTTCCTACGAGCAGTACTTC
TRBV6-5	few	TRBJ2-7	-	CASRALISYEQYF	TGTGCCAGCAGGGCTCTCATCTCCTACGAGCAGTACTTC
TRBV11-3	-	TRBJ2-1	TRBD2	CASSGNQRLANEQFF	TGTGCCAGCAGCGGCAATCAAAGACTAGCCAATGAGCAGTTCTTC
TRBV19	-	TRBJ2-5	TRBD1	CASSIPDRAAQYF	TGTGCCAGTAGTATACCCGACAGGGCAGCCCAGTACTTC
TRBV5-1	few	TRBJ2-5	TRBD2	CASSVWGGSQETQYF	TGCGCCAGCAGCGTCTGGGGGGGGAGCCAAGAGACCCAGTACTTC
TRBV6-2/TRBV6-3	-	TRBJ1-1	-	CASSYAARGTEAFF	TGTGCCAGCAGTTACGCGGCCCGGGGCACTGAAGCTTTCTTT
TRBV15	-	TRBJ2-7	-	CATSRDRGMEQYF	TGTGCCACCAGCAGAGATAGAGGAATGGAGCAGTACTTC
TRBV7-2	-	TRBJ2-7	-	CASTLLQGKYEQYF	TGTGCCAGCACCCTGCTACAGGGAAAGTACGAGCAGTACTTC
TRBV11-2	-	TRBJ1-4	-	CASSAQRYNEKLFF	TGTGCCAGCAGCGCCCAGAGGTATAATGAAAAACTGTTTTTT
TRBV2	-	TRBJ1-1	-	CASKIDSNTEAFF	TGTGCCAGCAAGATCGACAGTAACACTGAAGCTTTCTTT
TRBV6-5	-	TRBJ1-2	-	CASTQGGVRDGYTF	TGTGCCAGCACCCAAGGGGGTGTCCGCGACGGCTACACCTTC
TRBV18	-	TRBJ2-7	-	CASSPDRLPERQYF	TGTGCCAGCTCACCAGACAGGTTACCCGAGCGGCAGTACTTC
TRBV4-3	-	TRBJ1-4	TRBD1	CASSQVSGTGGEKLFF	TGCGCCAGCAGCCAAGTGTCCGGGACAGGAGGCGAAAAACTGTTTTTT